Below, one TCR beta chain is given with its context. Its antigen is unknown. The input lacks base qualities; no much larger clone sits a single base away. The germline V gene specifies SGHDT as CDR1 and YYEEEE as CDR2. V and J are trimmed by 4 bases and 7 bases, and the gene matches miss 7 bases of the junction. The CDR3 starts with the cysteine, ends with the phenylalanine, and has 14 residues. Kept here is only the CDR3 DNA, which spans 42 bases and is read in frame from base 1. The sample comes from a study of cytomegalovirus exposure and HLA in healthy donors (dated by TCRdb to the late 2010s). Background on the whole study: An earlier analysis of about 530 of the donors reported 250 to 350 Gb of sequence data and approximately 120 million unique TCR beta sequences obtained from about 179 million T cells. Approximately 300 gigabases of sequencing data and tens of millions of unique TCR sequences were included in an early release covering about 600 HLA-typed donors. Of the roughly 400 genotyped donors, about 84% fell in the genetic ancestry cluster associated with self-reported Caucasian donors. The study was designed to test whether signatures of past pathogen exposure could be identified by cataloging public T cell receptors. The study profiled the T cell repertoires of under 850 subjects by immunosequencing and related them to cytomegalovirus serostatus. Along with the roughly 710-subject first cohort, a separate validation cohort of roughly 110 different subjects was used. To predict cytomegalovirus infection status, the study brought together high-throughput TCR immunosequencing, statistical association of individual TCRs with disease status, and machine learning. A later analysis re-examined previously published TCR beta repertoires from several hundred donors and added high-resolution HLA genotyping to investigate patterns of TCR occurrence. Rather than using new phenotypic data, the later analysis identified candidate immune exposures from TCR beta sequences and from how often those sequences occurred across donors. An earlier analysis of some 500 of the donors used high-throughput TCR beta sequencing to judge whether each TCR beta V gene segment behaved as functional or pseudogenic. Donor age, sex, ethnicity and CMV serostatus were compiled together with the repertoire data. A later genetic analysis used genome-wide SNP genotypes for about 65% of the roughly 670 donors, treating that subset as a discovery cohort. All discovery cohort repertoires had been generated on a single sequencing platform. Both class I and class II loci were covered by HLA typing, at four-digit resolution. The number of donors typed differed by locus, with 629-630 for A, B, C, DRB1 and DQB1, about 500 for DQA1, 600 to 610 for DPA1, and about 450 for DPB1. Roughly 5 DR-DQ haplotypes were handled as single units for association and clustering, since linkage in the cohort was strong. Among around 400 genotyped donors of the cohort, an average of roughly 230,000 unique TCR beta nucleotide sequences was sequenced per donor, of which 15% to 20% were non-productive. Points the paper makes about the study in general: Roughly uniform sequencing depth across donors was assumed in presence/absence analyses, although this assumption may not hold. According to a later genetic analysis, donors in an Asian-associated ancestry cluster had fewer N-insertions in productive TCRs than the approximately 630-donor mean. A later analysis found that HLA-associated TCR beta chains were more clonally expanded and had lower generation probabilities than equally common non-associated chains. Some IMGT-functional V segments, including TRBV6-2 and TRBV6-3, could not be told apart with the 87-base-pair reads, so those segments were excluded. Most TCR sequences were observed very rarely across donors, whereas some public TCRs were present in many individuals. The authors suggested that the approach could potentially be generalized to other disease states and immunological phenotypes. For the cohort, immune exposure information was limited to CMV serostatus. Correlated functional status among segregating V segments might be attributable to linkage disequilibrium, but an unknown experimental factor could not be ruled out. This cohort had only TCR beta chains sequenced, and the lack of alpha or paired-chain data limited which features could be detected. In vitro tests confirmed that a few of the cytomegalovirus-associated TCR beta chains recognize cytomegalovirus antigens. Over 15 rarely observed V segments, including chromosome 9 orphons, were excluded from the earlier analysis of some 590 of the donors because counts were too low. The classifier was reported to diagnose cytomegalovirus status with high specificity and sensitivity in both the original cohort and the validation cohort. HLA typing was unavailable for some donors at each locus, so association tests used only the typed subset. In the study, 150 to 200 TCR beta chains were listed as associated with cytomegalovirus. A later analysis reported that several top co-occurrence clusters appeared linked to parvovirus B19, influenza, CMV and Epstein-Barr virus. A cluster of highly shared sequence variants was judged likely to be a technical artifact of the sequencing pipeline. A later analysis found that TCR association rates varied across HLA loci, with DRB1 alleles showing the most associated TCRs and HLA-C alleles the fewest. V-gene and J-gene trimming of TCR beta chains was associated with a missense DCLRE1C variant in a later genetic analysis, and the association was replicated in an independent cohort. Specific HLA alleles were associated with around 18,000 TCR beta sequences at a false discovery rate of 0.05 in a later analysis. Assigning TCR associations to individual alleles was difficult when HLA alleles, especially DR and DQ, strongly co-occurred. In an earlier analysis of around 500 of the donors, most TCR beta V segments appeared in productive rearrangements about 87% or about 30% of the time, broadly matching IMGT annotations. A further reported finding was that TCR beta sequences accurately predicted the HLA-A and HLA-B alleles for most subjects in the first cohort. Most CMV-associated TCR beta chains appeared to be HLA-restricted in a later analysis, and the HLA associations seemed to be driven largely by CMV exposure.

The library was built by means of the immunoSEQ multiplex PCR assay. The multiplex PCR relied on a mix of 60 forward primers for TCR Vbeta segments and 13 reverse primers for TCR Jbeta segments. The CDR3 region of rearranged TCR beta genes was amplified from genomic DNA with a multiplex PCR assay. Amplified TCR beta libraries were sequenced as 87-base-pair reads on the Illumina HiSeq System. Per the authors' processing: A later analysis tallied some 79 million unique TCR beta chains across the 666 repertoires, and some 10 million of those chains were shared by two or more donors. Raw reads were error-corrected and collapsed into unique sequences by a nearest-neighbor algorithm in which closely related sequences were merged to remove PCR and sequencing errors. To assign V, D and J gene segments, CDR3 sequences were aligned to IMGT reference sequences. For a sequence to be retained, at least a six-nucleotide match to both a V gene segment and a J gene segment was required. Rearrangements were called productive when the CDR3 lacked stop codons and stayed in frame with V and J; all others were non-productive. Following IMGT convention, CDR3 was defined as the stretch from the second conserved V-encoded cysteine up to the conserved J-encoded phenylalanine. Sequences without an unambiguous match to a single V gene segment were excluded from the earlier analysis of about 600 of the donors. In an earlier analysis of 587 of the donors, V segments were called functional above 56.7% productive rearrangements and were called segregating when the between-donor standard deviation exceeded 5%. A statistical classification framework was built for diagnosing cytomegalovirus status from the catalog of TCR beta chain sequences. In a later analysis, V and J genes were assigned by comparing TCR nucleotide sequences against IMGT/GENE-DB human TR gene sequences. Using the TCRdist pipeline, a later analysis assigned CDR3 sequences along with most-parsimonious VDJ recombination scenarios. A later analysis defined each TCR beta chain by its CDR3 amino acid sequence plus V-gene family, and excluded reads lacking a unique V-gene family. As a way to deal with suspected cross-contamination and a sequencing artifact, a later analysis dropped more than 500 nucleotide sequences that were highly shared and had low generation probability. In a later analysis, a clonal expansion index for each public chain was calculated from normalized within-repertoire ranks of inferred template counts. In a later analysis, generation probabilities were computed using a VDJ recombination model fitted to out-of-frame rearrangements, and the results were checked against IGoR. In a later analysis, TCR-TCR, TCR-HLA and TCR-CMV co-occurrence was scored with hypergeometric tests, and a repertoire-size bias correction was applied to TCR pairs. False discovery rates were estimated in a later analysis by permuting HLA or CMV assignments 20 times. In a later analysis, co-occurring TCRs were grouped with DBSCAN, and TCRdist sequence similarity was added when clustering was performed within HLA-allele-positive subsets. Co-occurrence clustering excluded repertoires with fewer than 30,000 or more than 120,000 public chains, plus five with anomalous nucleotide sharing. TCRdb obtained this table from immuneACCESS and retained in-frame rearrangements with V and J assigned. These tables miss some clones; where compared with another copy, unresolved V genes account for less than half of the shortfall, and the remainder is unexplained. Clone size and V and J calls were adopted from that table, with D and trimming inferred from the DNA. This sample gives 90,000 to 120,000 clones in total; approximately 80% of them show up just once. Of the sample, approximately 4.5% is held by the ten largest clones.

In total, approximately 690 healthy bone marrow donors made up the cohort. All cohort members were sampled while nominally healthy, although unrecorded immune exposures were likely present. The donor tested CMV seronegative and was one of the 352 seronegative cohort members. Each donor provided a peripheral blood sample, and peripheral blood mononuclear cells were used for TCR beta sequencing. The Qiagen DNeasy Blood Extraction Kit was used to extract genomic DNA from the blood cell samples. Input material: PBMCs. The TCR originated in a male donor in good health and CMV-seronegative. The chain links TRBV5-6 with TRBJ1-4, with 7 central nucleotides matching TRBD1. The CDR3 is CASSAGTVREKLFF. The nucleotides are TGTGCCAGCAGCGCCGGGACAGTTCGTGAAAAACTGTTTTTT. Reference TRBV5-6 and TRBJ1-4 proteins supply the regions before and after the CDR3; the full variable domain is: DAGVTQSPTHLIKTRGQQVTLRCSPKSGHDTVSWYQQALGQGPQFIFQYYEEEERQRGNFPDRFSGHQFPNYSSELNVNALLLGDSALYLCASSAGTVREKLFFGSGTQLSVL.